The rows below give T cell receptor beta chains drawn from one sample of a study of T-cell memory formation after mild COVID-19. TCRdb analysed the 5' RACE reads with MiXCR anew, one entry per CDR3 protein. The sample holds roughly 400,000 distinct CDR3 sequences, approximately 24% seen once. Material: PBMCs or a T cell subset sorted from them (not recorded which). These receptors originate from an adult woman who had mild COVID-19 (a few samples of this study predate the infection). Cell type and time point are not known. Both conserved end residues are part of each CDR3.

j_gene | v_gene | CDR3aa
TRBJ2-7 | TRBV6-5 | CASSPGWASSYEQYF
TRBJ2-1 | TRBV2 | CASSAIETGANEQFF
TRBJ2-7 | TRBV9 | CASSVGQDYEQYF
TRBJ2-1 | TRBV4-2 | CASSPSRSGNEQFF
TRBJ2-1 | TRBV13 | CASSLGLALVGQFF
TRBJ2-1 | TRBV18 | CASSPALAGGEQFF
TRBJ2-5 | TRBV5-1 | CASSLLRGLAGAPAETQYF
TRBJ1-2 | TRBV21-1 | CASSCQGQFYYGYTF
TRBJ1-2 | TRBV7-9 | CASSLVGGGYGYTF
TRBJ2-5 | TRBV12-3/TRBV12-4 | CASSPGQGLETQYF
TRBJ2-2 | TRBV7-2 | CASSRLAGGRKNTGELFF
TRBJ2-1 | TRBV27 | CASSSPRWNEQFF
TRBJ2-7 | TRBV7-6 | CASSLGLAFSSYEQYF
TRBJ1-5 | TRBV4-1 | CASSQVEGARQPQHF
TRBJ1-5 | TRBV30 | CAWSKGVTNQPQHF
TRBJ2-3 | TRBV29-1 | CSVGADTLDTQYF
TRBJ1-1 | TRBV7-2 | CASSLPGQGRGEAFF
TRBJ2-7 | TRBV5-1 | CASLEGNEQYF
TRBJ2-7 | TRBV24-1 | CATSDWGGKYF
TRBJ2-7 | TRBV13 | CASSASISGRYEQYF
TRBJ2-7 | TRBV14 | CASSQEIGGNAYEQYF
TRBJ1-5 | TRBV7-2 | CASSPQGPINQPQHF
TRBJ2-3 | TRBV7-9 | CASSSSTSGTAADTQYF
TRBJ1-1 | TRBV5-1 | CASRDRGLTEAFF
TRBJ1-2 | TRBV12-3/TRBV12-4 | CASSQFYRGLSSYGYTF
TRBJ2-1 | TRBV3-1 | CASSQEYAGGSYNEQFF
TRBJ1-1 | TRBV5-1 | CASSKLQGAVEAFF
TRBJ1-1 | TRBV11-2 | CASSRRSNTEAFF